This T cell receptor beta chain appears in the sequencing data of a study of graft-versus-host responses after intestinal transplantation (dated by TCRdb to the early 2020s). Looking at the study overall: Multivisceral, liver-intestinal, or isolated intestinal transplants were received by the recipients. Every recipient was given anti-thymocyte globulin induction, then maintenance tacrolimus and steroids for two to three years. Bulk TCR-beta CDR3 sequencing was used to track graft-versus-host and host-versus-graft alloreactive T cell clones in the graft, circulation and bone marrow after intestinal transplantation. To identify alloreactive clones, pre-transplant mixed lymphocyte reaction products were sequenced and then compared with unstimulated pre-transplant donor and recipient T cells. A cohort of 24 intestinal transplant recipients, including one retransplant, was enrolled, and a few patients lacking pretransplant specimens were excluded. Donor T cell macrochimerism was defined as a peak of at least 4% donor T cells among recipient peripheral blood mononuclear cells. Samples from three later patients were sequenced in-house on an Illumina MiSeq with MiXCR processing rather than by the commercial service.

Libraries came from the immunoSEQ multiplex PCR assay. Adaptive Biotechnologies carried out high-throughput TCR-beta CDR3 sequencing of genomic DNA for most patients. In the original analysis: Adaptive's ImmunoSEQ software was the source of the TCR sequencing data for 18 patients, while three other patients were processed with MiXCR and VDJtools. Because the origin of CDR3 nucleotide sequences shared between donor and recipient could not be assigned, those sequences were removed. At least 2-fold expansion over unstimulated cells and a minimum CFSE-low frequency of 0.002% (template counts) or 0.001% (read counts) were required for clones to be classified as alloreactive. Mappable clones were those detected in sequenced pre-transplant spleen, lymph node, or MLR CFSE-low populations of the donor or recipient. Cumulative frequency of alloreactive clones was calculated as a percentage of all sequences weighted by copy number. The table comes from immuneACCESS by way of TCRdb, which keeps in-frame sequences with V and J called. Part of the clones is missing from these tables; in studies checked, under half for an unresolved V gene and the rest for unknown reasons. Clonal size and the V and J genes are those of that table, whereas D and trimming came from the DNA. Here the sample has about 80,000 clones; 80% to 95% occur a single time. The ten largest clones capture roughly 0.64% of the sample.

General study outcomes and caveats: In patients with donor T cell macrochimerism, the allografts had high GvH to HvG T cell clonal ratios. Early after transplant, declines in HvG clones were associated with peak levels of circulating GvH clones. GvH clones were detected in recipient bone marrow, and some of these GvH clones were observed earlier in ileal mucosa or blood, consistent with an intestinal mucosal origin. The conclusions were limited by the relatively low number and heterogeneity of the intestinal transplant patients.

CDR1 SGHDN and CDR2 FVKESK are derived from the germline V gene. V was cut back by 1 base and J by 2 bases, leaving a gap of 16 bases between them. The CDR3 numbers 17 residues from cysteine through phenylalanine. Just CDR3 DNA is preserved here, 51 bases in frame from base 1. Concerning this clone: What this receptor recognizes is not known. Base qualities are not at hand, and no much larger clone is one base apart.

In the first month after transplant, blood samples were collected up to 4 times, and after that at least monthly when available. The sequence came from a human patient who received an intestinal transplant, so some T cells may come from the graft donor. Recombination linked TRBV14 to TRBJ2-3, with TRBD2 perhaps the D gene, on 5 matching bases. The sample here was PBMCs, taken 98 days after intestinal transplantation. The base sequence is TGTGCCAGCAGCCAAGTTAGCGTACAGCGCTCCACAGATACGCAGTATTTT. Translated, this gives CASSQVSVQRSTDTQYF.